The next 13 T cell receptor beta chains were all read from a single sample in a study of cytomegalovirus exposure and HLA in healthy donors. The PCR contained 60 Vbeta and 13 Jbeta primers. Using immunoSEQ multiplex PCR, the repertoire was profiled, and TCRdb retains in-frame clones only, with some absent. Here the sample spans more than 80,000 clones, over 60% being singletons. Sequencing was carried out using PBMCs. Source of these receptors: a woman in her forties or fifties in good health and CMV-seropositive.

This CDR3 reads CASSLEGQGRLAKNIQYF. In DNA, the CDR3 is TGCGCCAGCAGCTTGGAGGGACAGGGTCGTCTAGCCAAAAACATTCAGTACTTC. V is TRBV5-1 and J is TRBJ2-4, with 9 nucleotides matching TRBD1. The junction had 7 bases not matched to a gene; V was cut back by 0 bases and J by 0 bases. The germline V gene encodes CDR1 SGHRS and CDR2 YFSETQ. The CDR3 totals 18 residues.

This clone appeared a few times. The gene calls are TRBV5-1 and TRBJ2-2; TRBD1 is a possible D gene (5 bases). This CDR3 region has 19 residues. The V gene lost 1 base and the J gene lost 1 base, with 20 bases spanning the gap. The germline V gene encodes CDR1 SGHRS and CDR2 YFSETQ. DNA for the CDR3: TGCGCCAGCAGCTTGTACTCCCTAGACAGTGGTTTGAACACCGGGGAGCTGTTTTTT. Its protein is CASSLYSLDSGLNTGELFF.

The chain uses TRBV7-6 and TRBJ2-5; 10 bases match TRBD2. The CDR3 is 17 residues long. Germline V lookup: CDR1 SGHVS, CDR2 FNYEAQ. J lost 5 bases, V lost 0 bases, and 9 bases had no gene match. CDR3 protein: CASSLAGASGGTETQYF. The CDR3 DNA is TGTGCCAGCAGCTTAGCGGGGGCTAGCGGGGGTACGGAGACCCAGTACTTC.

The chain combines TRBV18 with TRBJ2-7; 7 bases are shared with TRBD1. The CDR3 sequence is 18 residues long. Germline V lookup: CDR1 KGHSH, CDR2 LQKENI. Trimming cost V 3 bases and J 7 bases; bases outside gene matches: 21. The CDR3 loop reads CASSPQTSQGTLPREQYF. For the CDR3, the DNA is TGTGCCAGCTCACCCCAGACTTCACAGGGGACACTCCCCAGGGAGCAGTACTTC.

The gene calls are TRBV5-4 and TRBJ2-1, with TRBD2 as a possible D gene (5 bases). Per the germline V gene, CDR1 is SGHNT and CDR2 is YYREEE (reference sequence). The V gene lost 4 bases and the J gene lost 9 bases, with 17 bases spanning the gap. The CDR3 is made up of 14 amino acids. The CDR3 sequence is CASSPRRWESEQFF. The CDR3 DNA sequence: TGTGCCAGCAGCCCGAGAAGGTGGGAGAGTGAGCAGTTCTTC.

The chain combines TRBV19 with TRBJ2-3; the D gene is possibly TRBD2 (5 bases). The CDR3 is made up of 13 amino acids. Germline CDR1 and CDR2: LNHDA and SQIVND (reference sequence). Trimming pared 8 bases from V and 8 bases from J, leaving 17 bases between. CDR3 in DNA: TGTGCCAGTCGGACTGCCGCCCGGAGTACGCAGTATTTT. Its translation is CASRTAARSTQYF.

V and J are TRBV5-1 and TRBJ1-3; no clear D gene. V lost 6 bases, J lost 0 bases, and 10 bases lay in between. Germline V lookup: CDR1 SGHRS, CDR2 YFSETQ. The CDR3 is 14 residues long. The chain's CDR3 is CASTTGSSGNTIYF. CDR3 in DNA: TGCGCCAGCACGACTGGGAGCTCTGGAAACACCATATATTTT.

This chain joins TRBV7-2 and TRBJ2-7, with D maybe TRBD1 (5 bases). The CDR3 loop spans 15 amino acids. Germline V lookup: CDR1 SGHTA, CDR2 FQGNSA. The germline V and J ends were trimmed by 1 base and 3 bases, with 13 bases remaining between them. CDR3 DNA: TGTGCCAGCAGCTTAGGGTCAGGGCCCCTCTACGAGCAGTACTTC. Its protein product is CASSLGSGPLYEQYF. The entire variable domain, with the rest obtained from reference TRBV7-2 and TRBJ2-7, is as follows: GAGVSQSPSNKVTEKGKDVELRCDPISGHTALYWYRQSLGQGLEFLIYFQGNSAPDKSGLPSDRFSAERTGGSVSTLTIQRTQQEDSAVYLCASSLGSGPLYEQYFGPGTRLTVT.

This clone was seen a handful of times. This sequence joins TRBV7-3 and TRBJ2-7, with D perhaps matching TRBD1 (5 bases). Looked up from germline, CDR1 is SGHTA and CDR2 is FQGTGA. The V and J ends lost 5 bases and 1 base respectively, with 9 bases between them. This CDR3 has 13 residues. As DNA, the CDR3 is TGTGCCAGCAGCCCCTCAGGGTCCTACGAGCAGTACTTC. Its translation: CASSPSGSYEQYF.

The V call is TRBV5-4, the J call TRBJ2-1; 7 positions agree with TRBD1. CDR3 length: 13 amino acids. J gave up 6 bases and V 5 bases, and 5 bases lay outside the gene matches. Per germline, CDR1 SGHNT and CDR2 YYREEE (reference sequence). For the CDR3, the DNA is TGTGCCAGCAGTTCGACAGGGCGCAATGAGCAGTTCTTC. Residues: CASSSTGRNEQFF.

This chain connects TRBV5-8 to TRBJ2-1, with TRBD2 as a possible D gene (5 bases). Per germline, CDR1 SGHTS and CDR2 YDEGEE. The CDR3 contains 16 residues. The V end was cut by 7 bases, the J end by 7 bases, with 24 bases between. The CDR3 nucleotides are TGTGCCAGCGCCGGAGCGGTCGGATCGTTTGTAAATGAGCAGTTCTTC. It yields the protein CASAGAVGSFVNEQFF.

This clone occurred a few times. The rearrangement links TRBV6-6 to TRBJ1-5; 7 positions agree with TRBD1. This CDR3 spans 15 amino acids. CDR1 MNHNY and CDR2 SVGAGI come from the germline V gene (reference sequence). After removal of 2 bases from V and 6 bases from J, the junction contained 7 bases not matched to a gene. CDR3 amino acids: CASSYNRGSRQPQHF. CDR3 bases: TGTGCCAGCAGTTACAACAGGGGCAGTCGTCAGCCCCAGCATTTT.

This sequence joins TRBV2 and TRBJ1-2; D is perhaps TRBD1 (6 bases). The CDR3 length is 15 residues. Per germline, CDR1 SNHLY and CDR2 FYNNEI. The V and J ends lost 4 bases and 4 bases respectively, with 16 bases between them. This CDR3 reads CASSAERDTPYGYTF. In DNA form, the CDR3 reads TGTGCCAGCAGTGCCGAACGGGACACTCCCTATGGCTACACCTTC.